This is a list of T cell receptor beta chains from one sample in a study of OX40 agonist ivuxolimab in advanced cancers. Clones were read by immunoSEQ multiplex PCR, and TCRdb kept only the in-frame ones, dropping some. The sample carries tens of thousands of clones, more than 75% recorded once. Specimen: CD4+ or CD8+ T cells sorted from blood, collected in a trial of the OX40 agonist ivuxolimab. The receptor source for this set is an adult with an advanced solid tumor such as melanoma, head and neck, liver or kidney cancer. CDR3s include the opening cysteine and the closing phenylalanine or tryptophan. The D gene is left open where the match is weak. Part of the rows lack a size; the others show once, few, many or a class for expanded clones.

- | TRBJ2-7 | - | TRBV20-1 | TGCAGTGCCCGGCGAGCCGACGAGCAGTACTTC | CSARRADEQYF
- | TRBJ1-2 | - | TRBV28 | TGTGCCAGCAGTTTATACAGGGAGGGCTATGGCTACACCTTC | CASSLYREGYGYTF
- | TRBJ2-7 | - | TRBV9 | TGTGCCAGCAGCGTAGGCCCCTCCGGATGGGGCGAGCAGTACTTC | CASSVGPSGWGEQYF
- | TRBJ1-5 | TRBD1 | TRBV7-9 | TGTGCCAGCAGCCCAAGAGGGACAGAGGGGCAGCCCCAGCATTTT | CASSPRGTEGQPQHF
- | TRBJ1-3 | - | TRBV5-4 | TGTGCCAGCAGCTTTGGGCCCTCTGGAAACACCATATATTTT | CASSFGPSGNTIYF
once | TRBJ1-5 | - | TRBV7-2 | TGTGCCAGCAGCTTCGGACAGCTCCTCCATCAGCCCCAGCATTTT | CASSFGQLLHQPQHF
- | TRBJ2-7 | TRBD2 | TRBV7-2 | TGTGCCAGCAGCATCCTAGCGGCCGGCTACGAGCAGTACTTC | CASSILAAGYEQYF
- | TRBJ2-5 | TRBD1 | TRBV6-5 | TGTGCCAGCAGTAGAGACAGGGAGGAGACCCAGTACTTC | CASSRDREETQYF
- | TRBJ2-7 | - | TRBV28 | TGTGCCAGCAGCTTCTCCTACGAGCAGTACTTC | CASSFSYEQYF
- | TRBJ2-7 | TRBD2 | TRBV4-1 | TGCGCCAGCAGCCAAGAAAGGAGACTAGCGGGAGGTGGCGAGCAGTACTTC | CASSQERRLAGGGEQYF
- | TRBJ2-1 | - | TRBV5-1 | TGCGCCAGCAGCTCCGAGCGGCAGGAGCAGTTCTTC | CASSSERQEQFF
- | TRBJ2-7 | - | TRBV7-6 | TGTGCCAGCAGCAGGGGGGGCACGGGCTACGAGCAGTACTTC | CASSRGGTGYEQYF
- | TRBJ1-2 | - | TRBV5-4 | TGTGCCAGCAGCCAAGATCTGACCCGACAGGCGAACTATGGCTACACCTTC | CASSQDLTRQANYGYTF
once | TRBJ2-7 | TRBD2 | TRBV6-5 | TGTGCCAGCAGTAACGGAGGCGGGGGGTACGAGCAGTACTTC | CASSNGGGGYEQYF
- | TRBJ2-2 | TRBD2 | TRBV2 | TGTGCCAGCAGTGAGAGCGGGGGTTACACCGGGGAGCTGTTTTTT | CASSESGGYTGELFF
- | TRBJ1-1 | TRBD1 | TRBV10-3 | TGTGCCATCAGAGCGACAGGGAGGGGGACTGAAGCTTTCTTT | CAIRATGRGTEAFF
- | TRBJ1-3 | - | TRBV19 | TGTGCCAGTAGTAGCACAGGAAACACCATATATTTT | CASSSTGNTIYF